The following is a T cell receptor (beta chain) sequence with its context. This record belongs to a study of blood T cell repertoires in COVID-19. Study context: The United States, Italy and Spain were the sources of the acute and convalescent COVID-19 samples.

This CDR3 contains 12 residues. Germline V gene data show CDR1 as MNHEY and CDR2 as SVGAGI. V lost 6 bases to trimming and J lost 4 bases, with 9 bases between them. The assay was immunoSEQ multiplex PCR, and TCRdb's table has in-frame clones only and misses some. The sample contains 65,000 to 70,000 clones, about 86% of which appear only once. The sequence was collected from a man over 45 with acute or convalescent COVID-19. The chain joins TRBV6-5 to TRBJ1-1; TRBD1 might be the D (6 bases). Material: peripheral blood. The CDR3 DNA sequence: TGTGCCAGCAGGCAGGGGAGCACTGAAGCTTTCTTT. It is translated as CASRQGSTEAFF.